A selection of T cell receptor beta chains follows, all from one sample in a study of CD8 T cells in ankylosing spondylitis. TCRdb re-derived calls from the 5' RACE reads in MiXCR, one entry per CDR3 protein. The sample shows approximately 130,000 distinct CDR3 sequences, over 9.5% of them seen only once. Sequencing input: blood, either unsorted or a sorted T cell fraction (not recorded which). These TCRs come from a female donor with ankylosing spondylitis or in good health (not recorded which). The CDR3 runs from the conserved cysteine through the conserved F or W. D genes are given only for firm matches. Clone size, where shown, is once, few, many, or a class for clones that have expanded.

V gene	D gene	J gene	clone size	CDR3 protein	CDR3 DNA
TRBV11-3	TRBD2	TRBJ2-2	few	CASSLAEPLGGSGELFF	TGTGCCAGCAGCTTAGCAGAGCCCTTGGGGGGGTCCGGGGAGCTGTTTTTT
TRBV11-2	-	TRBJ2-7	many	CASSLMVRVTDEQYF	TGTGCCAGCAGCTTAATGGTCCGGGTAACGGACGAGCAGTACTTC
TRBV7-9	-	TRBJ1-4	-	CASSEYSGRANEKLFF	TGTGCCAGCAGCGAATATAGTGGCCGGGCTAATGAAAAACTGTTTTTT
TRBV10-3	TRBD1	TRBJ1-2	many	CAISPGQGYYGYTF	TGTGCCATCAGCCCCGGACAGGGGTACTATGGCTACACCTTC
TRBV7-2	-	TRBJ2-3	many	CASSLTLNTQYF	TGTGCCAGCAGCTTGACCTTGAATACGCAGTATTTT
TRBV6-5	-	TRBJ1-5	many	CASSGAGPQHF	TGTGCCAGCAGTGGCGCGGGGCCCCAGCATTTT
TRBV12-3/TRBV12-4	TRBD2	TRBJ2-1	many	CASSLPDLGLAEAPNEQFF	TGTGCCAGCAGTTTACCCGATCTTGGACTAGCTGAAGCCCCGAATGAGCAGTTCTTC
TRBV6-2/TRBV6-3	-	TRBJ1-1	many	CASSYFSNRALNTEAFF	TGTGCCAGCAGTTACTTCAGTAACAGGGCTTTGAACACTGAAGCTTTCTTT
TRBV7-2	TRBD1	TRBJ2-1	many	CASSFRGTYNEQFF	TGTGCCAGCAGCTTCAGGGGGACCTACAATGAGCAGTTCTTC
TRBV20-1	-	TRBJ1-2	many	CSARDREKDPHGYTF	TGCAGTGCTAGAGATAGGGAGAAAGACCCTCATGGCTACACCTTC
TRBV3-1	TRBD1	TRBJ2-7	many	CASSQSQGAPYEQYF	TGTGCCAGCAGCCAAAGCCAGGGGGCTCCCTACGAGCAGTACTTC
TRBV18	TRBD2	TRBJ2-2	-	CASSSQPSGAANTGELFF	TGTGCCAGCTCATCGCAACCCAGCGGGGCCGCGAACACCGGGGAGCTGTTTTTT
TRBV6-4	-	TRBJ1-5	once	CASSDSPQGPQHF	TGTGCCAGCAGTGACTCCCCACAGGGGCCCCAGCATTTT
TRBV7-2	-	TRBJ2-2	many	CASSSFSGELFF	TGTGCCAGCAGCTCATTTTCCGGGGAGCTGTTTTTT
TRBV14	-	TRBJ2-3	many	CASSQDIEVTQYF	TGTGCCAGCAGCCAAGATATAGAAGTCACGCAGTATTTT
TRBV12-3/TRBV12-4	-	TRBJ2-7	many	CASSPAYEQYF	TGTGCCAGCAGTCCCGCCTACGAGCAGTACTTC
TRBV7-2	TRBD1	TRBJ1-5	-	CASSLLDRGINQPQHF	TGTGCCAGCAGCTTATTGGACAGGGGGATCAATCAGCCCCAGCATTTT
TRBV19	-	TRBJ1-2	-	CASRSYGYIF	TGTGCCAGTAGGAGCTATGGCTACATCTTC
TRBV7-8	TRBD1	TRBJ2-6	many	CASSGGQRFGSGANVLTF	TGTGCCAGCAGCGGGGGACAGCGTTTTGGCTCTGGGGCCAACGTCCTGACTTTC
TRBV28	-	TRBJ2-4	-	CASRPGIAKNIQYF	TGTGCCAGCAGGCCCGGGATAGCCAAAAACATTCAGTACTTC
TRBV15	TRBD2	TRBJ2-2	many	CATSRDSGSGRTGELFF	TGTGCCACCAGCAGAGATAGCGGGAGCGGTCGAACCGGGGAGCTGTTTTTT
TRBV20-1	TRBD2	TRBJ2-7	few	CSARDLAGALEQYF	TGCAGTGCTAGAGATCTAGCGGGAGCACTCGAGCAGTACTTC
TRBV7-2	TRBD2	TRBJ2-2	once	CPSSRIPGTRSTGELFF	TGTCCCAGCAGCCGTATTCCCGGGACTAGATCCACCGGGGAGCTGTTTTTT
TRBV29-1	TRBD1	TRBJ2-7	many	CSAGDRRGEQYF	TGCAGCGCCGGGGACAGGCGAGGCGAGCAGTACTTC
TRBV12-3/TRBV12-4	-	TRBJ2-7	many	CASGEATITYEQYF	TGTGCCAGCGGAGAGGCGACCATTACCTACGAGCAGTACTTC
TRBV30	-	TRBJ1-2	few	CAWSGGWGYGYTF	TGTGCCTGGAGTGGGGGGTGGGGCTATGGCTACACCTTC
TRBV12-3/TRBV12-4	TRBD2	TRBJ2-2	many	CASSLAGGNTGELFF	TGTGCCAGCAGTCTAGCGGGGGGTAACACCGGGGAGCTGTTTTTT
TRBV3-1	-	TRBJ2-5	-	CASSQRGGEETQYF	TGTGCCAGCAGCCAGCGGGGCGGTGAGGAAACCCAGTACTTC
TRBV11-2	TRBD2	TRBJ2-3	many	CASSYPASGNTDTQYF	TGTGCCAGCAGCTACCCGGCTAGCGGCAACACAGATACGCAGTATTTT
TRBV19	-	TRBJ2-1	-	CASSIRPVSYNEQFF	TGTGCCAGTAGTATTCGACCTGTTTCCTACAATGAGCAGTTCTTC
TRBV5-1	-	TRBJ2-2	many	CASKPGTNTGELFF	TGCGCCAGCAAACCGGGAACGAACACCGGGGAGCTGTTTTTT
TRBV11-1	TRBD2	TRBJ2-1	-	CASSAPRLAGTVGYNEQFF	TGTGCCAGCAGCGCCCCCCGACTAGCGGGCACCGTAGGGTACAATGAGCAGTTCTTC
TRBV6-5	-	TRBJ2-7	few	CASSYSFLTMSSYEQYF	TGTGCCAGCAGTTACTCGTTCCTGACAATGAGCTCCTACGAGCAGTACTTC
TRBV19	TRBD1	TRBJ1-5	-	CASRPWGDRAEQPQHF	TGTGCCAGTAGACCATGGGGTGACAGGGCTGAACAGCCCCAGCATTTT
TRBV28	TRBD1	TRBJ2-2	many	CASSAPSQGDTGELFF	TGTGCCAGCAGCGCCCCTAGTCAGGGGGACACCGGGGAGCTGTTTTTT
TRBV7-2	TRBD1	TRBJ2-7	many	CASSSVHRTGGGGEQYF	TGTGCCAGCAGCTCAGTCCATCGAACAGGGGGTGGCGGCGAGCAGTACTTC
TRBV6-4	-	TRBJ1-5	many	CASGRSNQPQHF	TGTGCCAGCGGGCGGAGCAATCAGCCCCAGCATTTT
TRBV9	-	TRBJ2-7	few	CASSVDWGGSYEQYF	TGTGCCAGCAGCGTAGACTGGGGAGGATCCTACGAGCAGTACTTC
TRBV20-1	TRBD2	TRBJ2-3	many	CSVTRGGIDTQYF	TGCAGTGTTACCCGGGGGGGCATTGATACGCAGTATTTT
TRBV7-9	TRBD1	TRBJ1-2	few	CASSFFGQGNYGYTF	TGTGCCAGCAGCTTTTTCGGACAGGGGAACTATGGCTACACCTTC
TRBV18	-	TRBJ1-1	many	CASSPPSVGNTEAFF	TGTGCCAGCTCACCACCGTCCGTGGGAAACACTGAAGCTTTCTTT
TRBV29-1	TRBD1	TRBJ1-5	many	CSAGTGRNQPQHF	TGCAGCGCCGGGACAGGGAGGAATCAGCCCCAGCATTTT
TRBV10-3	-	TRBJ1-1	many	CAISPTETNTEAFF	TGTGCCATCAGTCCGACAGAGACAAACACTGAAGCTTTCTTT
TRBV10-2	-	TRBJ1-2	few	CASSEGAGPGGYTF	TGCGCCAGCAGTGAAGGGGCAGGCCCCGGTGGCTACACCTTC
TRBV5-1	TRBD2	TRBJ2-1	many	CASSFGTSGSFGNEQFF	TGCGCCAGCAGCTTCGGGACTAGCGGGAGTTTTGGCAATGAGCAGTTCTTC